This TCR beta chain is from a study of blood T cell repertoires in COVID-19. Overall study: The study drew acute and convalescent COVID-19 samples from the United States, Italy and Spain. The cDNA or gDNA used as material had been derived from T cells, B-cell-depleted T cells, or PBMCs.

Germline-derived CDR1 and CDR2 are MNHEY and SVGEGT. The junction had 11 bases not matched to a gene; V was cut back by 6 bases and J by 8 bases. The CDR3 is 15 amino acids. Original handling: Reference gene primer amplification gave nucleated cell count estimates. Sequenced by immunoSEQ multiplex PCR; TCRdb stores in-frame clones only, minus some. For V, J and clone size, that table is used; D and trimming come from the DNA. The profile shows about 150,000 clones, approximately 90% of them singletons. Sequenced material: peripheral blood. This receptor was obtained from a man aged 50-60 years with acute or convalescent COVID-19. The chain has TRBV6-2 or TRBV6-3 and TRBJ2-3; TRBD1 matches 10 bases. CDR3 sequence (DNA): TGTGCCAGCAGCTCCCGGGACAGGGGATTCGGTACGCAGTATTTT. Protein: CASSSRDRGFGTQYF.